Described below is a single TCR beta chain sequence and its context. Antigen specificity is unknown. At sampling all donors were nominally healthy, likely with unrecorded immune exposures. This record belongs to a study of cytomegalovirus exposure and HLA in healthy donors. At the level of the study: One earlier analysis, a look at 200 million or so T cells, found about 100 million unique TCR beta sequences.

In germline, CDR1 is LGHNA, CDR2 YSLEER. The germline V and J ends were trimmed by 2 bases and 0 bases, with 6 bases remaining between them. This CDR3 spans 14 amino acids. PCR primers comprised 60 Vbeta and 13 Jbeta primers. TCRdb's table, derived via immunoSEQ multiplex PCR, lists solely in-frame clones and lacks some. In the table there are more than 95,000 clones, around 62% of which are singletons. Study-wide findings and caveats: When a later analysis was performed, an Asian-associated ancestry cluster reportedly had fewer N-insertions than the approximately 700-donor mean.

The chain carries TRBV4-3 and TRBJ2-3; D not resolved. The sequencing input was PBMCs. This TCR was recovered from a woman aged 40 to 50 in good health and CMV-seropositive. CDR3 region: CASSQSTSTDTQYF. The CDR3 nucleotides are TGCGCCAGCAGCCAATCGACTAGCACAGATACGCAGTATTTT.